This entry lists 2 T cell receptor beta chains sequenced from one sample in a study of T-cell reconstitution after alpha-beta-depleted transplantation in children. Researchers prepared the TCRbeta library using unique molecular identifiers, the study reports. TCRdb reprocessed the PCR reads via MiXCR and lists one record per CDR3 protein. Found here are 450,000 to 500,000 distinct CDR3 sequences, approximately 13% of them singletons; the top ten hold about 5.4%. The material was PBMCs from the stem cell graft donor, obtained from the stem cell graft. The receptors come from a human donor who donated a stem cell graft to a child with combined immunodeficiency.

The V gene is TRBV6-1, the J gene TRBJ1-1, with a tentative D call TRBD1 (6 bases). The CDR3 totals 15 residues. Germline V lookup: CDR1 MNHNS, CDR2 SASEGT. The ends were cut back, 6 bases at V and 3 bases at J, with 17 bases in the middle. The CDR3 is CASSNTGMSDTEAFF. Written as DNA, the CDR3 is TGTGCCAGCAGCAACACAGGGATGTCGGACACTGAAGCTTTCTTT.

V and J are TRBV7-2 and TRBJ1-2; D not certain. V lost 5 bases and J 3 bases, leaving 19 bases between the germline ends. The CDR3 loop spans 16 amino acids. CDR1 and CDR2 from the germline V gene are SGHTA and FQGNSA. The CDR3 loop is CASSTTPPRVDYGYTF. Written as DNA, the CDR3 is TGTGCCAGCAGCACTACCCCCCCGAGGGTGGACTATGGCTACACCTTC.